This T cell receptor (beta chain) comes out of a study of CD8+CD57+ T cells in acquired aplastic anemia. Study-level points and caveats: Comparison of patients with controls identified about 27 shared CD8+ CDR3 sequences. Patients showed no significant difference from controls in CD8+ Simpson's diversity.

All patients picked for sequencing had shown, by flow cytometry, an expansion of CD8+CD57+ cells. Each patient had severe acquired aplastic anemia. Using genomic DNA as the template, TCR beta VDJ and CDR3 profiling was carried out. MiXCR, run by TCRdb on the reads, gives a single entry per CDR3 protein. The repertoire holds about 180,000 distinct CDR3 sequences, with 48% as singletons. Comment on this clonotype: Its antigen is not known.

The V and J ends lost 5 bases and 4 bases, in that order; junction bases with no gene match: 6. Germline V gives CDR1 LNHNV, CDR2 YYDKDF (reference sequence). This CDR3 comprises 14 residues. What was sequenced was sorted CD4+, CD8+, or CD8+CD57+ T cells (not recorded which) from PBMCs. The chain uses TRBV15 and TRBJ2-5; 8 bases match TRBD1. This TCR was sampled from a human donor with aplastic anemia. The CDR3 nucleotides read TGTGCCACCAGCCCTAGGACAGGGACAGAGACCCAGTACTTC. As protein: CATSPRTGTETQYF.